This T cell receptor beta chain derives from a study of blood T cell repertoires in COVID-19. Study at large: PBMCs, B-cell-depleted T cells, or T cells provided the cDNA or gDNA that made up the material.

This CDR3 has 15 amino acids. With V trimmed by 0 bases and J by 6 bases, 3 bases remained unmatched. Per germline, CDR1 KGHSH and CDR2 LQKENI. As originally analysed: Reference gene primer amplification in the assay estimated nucleated cell counts. The table came from immunoSEQ multiplex PCR; TCRdb's copy has only in-frame clones and leaves some out. V and J calls and clone size are copied from that table; D and trimming were computed from the DNA. The repertoire holds about 190,000 clones, with more than 85% as singletons. Sequenced material: peripheral blood. The chain links TRBV18 to TRBJ1-4, with 8 bases aligning to TRBD1. This sequence originates from a man in his forties or fifties with active or convalescent COVID-19. The CDR3 DNA is TGTGCCAGCTCACCACCGACAGGGGTGTATGAAAAACTGTTTTTT. Its protein product is CASSPPTGVYEKLFF.